This TCR beta chain was sequenced in a study of blood T cell repertoires in COVID-19. The protocol was immunoSEQ multiplex PCR, while the TCRdb copy is restricted to in-frame clones and leaves out a portion. The sample carries fewer than 30,000 clones, roughly 73% recorded once. Sample: peripheral blood. This receptor was obtained from a woman between 65 and 79 years old with active or convalescent COVID-19.

CDR3 coding DNA: TGTGCCAGCAAACGGGGGATAGGACTCAGCACTTACATCCAAGAGACCCAGTACTTC. Protein product: CASKRGIGLSTYIQETQYF. This sequence joins TRBV2 and TRBJ2-5; D perhaps matches TRBD2 (6 bases). Between the trimmed V and J ends, which lost 7 bases and 1 base, there was a span of 28 bases. There are 19 residues in the CDR3. The germline V gene has CDR1 SNHLY and CDR2 FYNNEI.